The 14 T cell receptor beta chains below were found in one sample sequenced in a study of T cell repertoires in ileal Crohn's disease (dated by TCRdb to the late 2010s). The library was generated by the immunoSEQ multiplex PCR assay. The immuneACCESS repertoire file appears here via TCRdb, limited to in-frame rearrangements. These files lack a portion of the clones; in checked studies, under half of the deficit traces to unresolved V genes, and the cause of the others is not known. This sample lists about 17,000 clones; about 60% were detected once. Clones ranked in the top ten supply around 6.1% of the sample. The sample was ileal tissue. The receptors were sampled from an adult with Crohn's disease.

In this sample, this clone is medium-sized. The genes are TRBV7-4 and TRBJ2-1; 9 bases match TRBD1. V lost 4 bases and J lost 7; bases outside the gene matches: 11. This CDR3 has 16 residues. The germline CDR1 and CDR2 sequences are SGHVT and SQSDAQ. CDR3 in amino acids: CASSYAGTGNGNEQFF. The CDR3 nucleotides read TGTGCCAGCAGCTATGCCGGGACAGGGAATGGGAATGAGCAGTTCTTC.

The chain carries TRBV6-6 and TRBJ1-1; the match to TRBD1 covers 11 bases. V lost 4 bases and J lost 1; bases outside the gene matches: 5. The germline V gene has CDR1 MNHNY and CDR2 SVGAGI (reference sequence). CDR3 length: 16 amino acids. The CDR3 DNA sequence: TGTGCCAGCAGTTTGGACAGGGGGCGAGGGAACACTGAAGCTTTCTTT. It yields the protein CASSLDRGRGNTEAFF.

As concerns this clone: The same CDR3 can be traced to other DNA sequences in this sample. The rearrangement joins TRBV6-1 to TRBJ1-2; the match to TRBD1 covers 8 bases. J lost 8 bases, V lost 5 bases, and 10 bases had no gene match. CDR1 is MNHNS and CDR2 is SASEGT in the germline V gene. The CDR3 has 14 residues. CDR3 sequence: CASSRIQGEGGYTF. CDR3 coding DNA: TGTGCCAGCAGTCGTATACAGGGGGAGGGGGGCTACACCTTC.

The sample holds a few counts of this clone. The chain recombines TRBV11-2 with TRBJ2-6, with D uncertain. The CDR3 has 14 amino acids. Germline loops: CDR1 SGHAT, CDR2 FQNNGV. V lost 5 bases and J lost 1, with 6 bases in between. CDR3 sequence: CASSPQSGANVLTF. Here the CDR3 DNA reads TGTGCCAGCAGCCCACAATCTGGGGCCAACGTCCTGACTTTC.

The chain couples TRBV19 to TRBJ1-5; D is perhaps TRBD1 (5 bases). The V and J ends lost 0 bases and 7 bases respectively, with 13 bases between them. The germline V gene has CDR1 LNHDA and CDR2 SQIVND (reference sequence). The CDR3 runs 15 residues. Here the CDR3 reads CASSIDFRARQPQHF. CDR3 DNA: TGTGCCAGTAGTATAGACTTCAGGGCGCGGCAGCCCCAGCATTTT.

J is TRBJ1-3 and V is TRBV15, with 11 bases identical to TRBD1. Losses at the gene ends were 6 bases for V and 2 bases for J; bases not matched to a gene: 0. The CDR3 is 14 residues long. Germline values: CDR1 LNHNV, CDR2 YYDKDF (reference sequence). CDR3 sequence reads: CATRDRGPGNTIYF. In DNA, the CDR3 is TGTGCCACCAGGGACAGGGGGCCTGGAAACACCATATATTTT.

CDR3 protein: CASSLAGASYNEQFF. CDR3 bases: TGTGCCAGCAGCTTAGCGGGAGCCTCCTACAATGAGCAGTTCTTC. This rearrangement joins TRBV5-4 to TRBJ2-1, with 8 bases lining up with TRBD2. CDR1 SGHNT and CDR2 YYREEE come from the germline V gene (reference sequence). V lost 2 bases, J lost 0 bases, and 1 base stayed unmatched. The length of the CDR3 is 15 residues.

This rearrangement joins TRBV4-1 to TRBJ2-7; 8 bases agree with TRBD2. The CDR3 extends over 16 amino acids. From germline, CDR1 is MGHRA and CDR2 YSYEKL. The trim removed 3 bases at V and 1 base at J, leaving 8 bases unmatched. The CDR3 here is CASSHDIAGTSYEQYF. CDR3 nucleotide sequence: TGCGCCAGCAGCCACGACATAGCGGGAACTTCCTACGAGCAGTACTTC.

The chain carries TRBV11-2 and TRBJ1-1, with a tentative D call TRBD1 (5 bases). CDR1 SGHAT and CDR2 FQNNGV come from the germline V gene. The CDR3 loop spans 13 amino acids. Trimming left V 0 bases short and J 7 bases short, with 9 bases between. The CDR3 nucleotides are TGTGCCAGCAGCTTAGATCGACAGCGTGAAGCTTTCTTT. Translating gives CASSLDRQREAFF.

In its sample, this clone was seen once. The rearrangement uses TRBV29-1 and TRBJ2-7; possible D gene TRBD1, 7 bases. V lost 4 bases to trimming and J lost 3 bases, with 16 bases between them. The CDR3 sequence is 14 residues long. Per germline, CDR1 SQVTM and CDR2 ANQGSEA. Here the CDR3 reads CSVAGGTAGYEQYF. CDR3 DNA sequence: TGCAGCGTTGCCGGCGGGACAGCTGGCTACGAGCAGTACTTC.

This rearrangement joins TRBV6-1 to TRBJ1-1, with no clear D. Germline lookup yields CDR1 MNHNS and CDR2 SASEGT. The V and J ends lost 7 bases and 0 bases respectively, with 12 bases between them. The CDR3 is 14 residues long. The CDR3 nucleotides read TGTGCCAGCAAAAGGGAGACCATGAACACTGAAGCTTTCTTT. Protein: CASKRETMNTEAFF.

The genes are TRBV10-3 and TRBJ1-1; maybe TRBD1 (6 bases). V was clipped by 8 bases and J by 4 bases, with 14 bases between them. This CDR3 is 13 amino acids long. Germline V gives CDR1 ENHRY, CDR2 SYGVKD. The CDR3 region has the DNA TGTGCCATCCGGCAGGGGCCGTCCACTGAAGCTTTCTTT. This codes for CAIRQGPSTEAFF.

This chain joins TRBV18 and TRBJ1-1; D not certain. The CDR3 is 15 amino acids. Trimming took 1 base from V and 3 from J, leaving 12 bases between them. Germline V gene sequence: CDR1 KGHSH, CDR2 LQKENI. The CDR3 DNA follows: TGTGCCAGCTCACCACGGGGAGGTCATGACACTGAAGCTTTCTTT. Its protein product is CASSPRGGHDTEAFF. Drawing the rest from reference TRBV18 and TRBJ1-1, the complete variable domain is NAGVMQNPRHLVRRRGQEARLRCSPMKGHSHVYWYRQLPEEGLKFMVYLQKENIIDESGMPKERFSAEFPKEGPSILRIQQVVRGDSAAYFCASSPRGGHDTEAFFGQGTRLTVV.

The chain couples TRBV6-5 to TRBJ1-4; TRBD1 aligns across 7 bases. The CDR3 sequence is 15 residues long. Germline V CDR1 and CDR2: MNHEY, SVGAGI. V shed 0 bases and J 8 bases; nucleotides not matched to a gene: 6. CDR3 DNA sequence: TGTGCCAGCAGTTACTCGAGGGGGCTCGGGGAAAAACTGTTTTTT. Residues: CASSYSRGLGEKLFF.